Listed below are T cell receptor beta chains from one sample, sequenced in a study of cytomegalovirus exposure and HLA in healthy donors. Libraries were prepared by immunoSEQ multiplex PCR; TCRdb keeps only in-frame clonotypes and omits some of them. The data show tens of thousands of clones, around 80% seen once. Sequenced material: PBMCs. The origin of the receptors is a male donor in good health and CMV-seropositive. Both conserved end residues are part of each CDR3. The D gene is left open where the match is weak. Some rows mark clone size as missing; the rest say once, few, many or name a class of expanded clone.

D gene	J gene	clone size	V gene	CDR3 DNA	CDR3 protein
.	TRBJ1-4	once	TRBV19	TGTGCCAGTAGTATGGGCGCAGGGTTACAGGAAAAACTGTTTTTT	CASSMGAGLQEKLFF
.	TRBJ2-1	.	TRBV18	TGTGCCAGCTCACTGGACACTAACAATGAGCAGTTCTTC	CASSLDTNNEQFF
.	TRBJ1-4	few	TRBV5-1	TGCGCCAGCAGCTTGGCACTCTCCGAAAAACTGTTTTTT	CASSLALSEKLFF
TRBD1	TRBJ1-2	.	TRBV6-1	TGTGCCAGCAGAGACAGGGGCTGGAATGGCTACACCTTC	CASRDRGWNGYTF
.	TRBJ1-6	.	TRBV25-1	TGTGCCAGCAGAAGGGGGACGGATTCACCCCTCCACTTT	CASRRGTDSPLHF
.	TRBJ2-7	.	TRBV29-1	TGCAGCGCTGCGGGGCCTTCCTACGAGCAGTACTTC	CSAAGPSYEQYF
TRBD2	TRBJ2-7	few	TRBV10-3	TGTGCCATCAGTGATAAGCGGGAGCTTAACGAGCAGTACTTC	CAISDKRELNEQYF
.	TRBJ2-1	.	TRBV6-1	TGTGCCAGCAGTGAAAGCGGGTTTCTCTACAATGAGCAGTTCTTC	CASSESGFLYNEQFF
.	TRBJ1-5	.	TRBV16	TGTGCCAGCAGCCGGAGGGCGCCAGGGCAGTTTGGGCAGCCCCAGCATTTT	CASSRRAPGQFGQPQHF
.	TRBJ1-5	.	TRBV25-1	TGTGCCAGCAGTGCAGACTATCAGCCCCAGCATTTT	CASSADYQPQHF
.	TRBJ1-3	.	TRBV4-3	TGCGCCAGCAGCCAAGAATCACCGGGACTCCATATCTCTGGAAACACCATATATTTT	CASSQESPGLHISGNTIYF
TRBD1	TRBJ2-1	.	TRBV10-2	TGCGCCAGCAGTGGGCCGACAGGGGCATTCCCCTACAATGAGCAGTTCTTC	CASSGPTGAFPYNEQFF
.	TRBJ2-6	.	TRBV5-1	TGCGCCAGCAGCTTCGGCTCTGGGGCCAACGTCCTGACTTTC	CASSFGSGANVLTF
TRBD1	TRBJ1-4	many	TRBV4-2	TGTGCCAGCACCCAGGGCCAGGGGGAAGAAAAACTGTTTTTT	CASTQGQGEEKLFF
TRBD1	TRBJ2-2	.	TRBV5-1	TGCGCCAGCAGCGCCCCCGGGACAGGGGTTACCGGGGAGCTGTTTTTT	CASSAPGTGVTGELFF
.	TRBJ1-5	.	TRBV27	TGTGCCAGCAGTTTAAGTCTCACGGGTCAGCCCCAGCATTTT	CASSLSLTGQPQHF
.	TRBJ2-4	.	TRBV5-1	TGCGCCAGCAGCTTGAATCCCCAGGGCATTCAGTACTTC	CASSLNPQGIQYF
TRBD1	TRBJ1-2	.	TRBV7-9	TGTGCCAGCAGCTTAGACTGGACAGGGTTTTCTTTAGACACCTTC	CASSLDWTGFSLDTF
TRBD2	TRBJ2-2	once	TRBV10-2	TGCGCCAGTTTAACCGGGACTACCAACACCGGGGAGCTGTTTTTT	CASLTGTTNTGELFF
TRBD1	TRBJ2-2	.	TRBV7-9	TGTGCCAGCAGTCGACAGGGGGCGGCGGCCGGGGAGCTGTTTTTT	CASSRQGAAAGELFF
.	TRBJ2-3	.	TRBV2	TGTGCCAGCAGCCGTAGCGGAGCTAGCACAGATACGCAGTATTTT	CASSRSGASTDTQYF
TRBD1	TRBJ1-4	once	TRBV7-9	TGTGCCAGCAGCCCAGCCGGGACAGGGGTTGAAAAACTGTTTTTT	CASSPAGTGVEKLFF
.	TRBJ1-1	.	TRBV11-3	TGTGCCAGCAGCTCTTACACCAGGGTCATCGACACTGAAGCTTTCTTT	CASSSYTRVIDTEAFF